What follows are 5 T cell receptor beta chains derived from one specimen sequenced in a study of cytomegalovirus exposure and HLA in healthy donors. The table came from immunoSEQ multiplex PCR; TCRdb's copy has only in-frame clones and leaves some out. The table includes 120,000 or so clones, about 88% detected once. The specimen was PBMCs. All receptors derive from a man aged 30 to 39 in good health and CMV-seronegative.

Here the CDR3 reads CASSQDFGTGGSPLHF. Here the CDR3 DNA reads TGCGCCAGCAGCCAAGATTTCGGGACAGGGGGTTCACCCCTCCACTTT. This sequence joins TRBV4-3 and TRBJ1-6, with 11 bases aligning to TRBD1. CDR1 and CDR2 from the germline V gene are LGHNA and YSLEER. The CDR3 has 16 amino acids. Trimming cost V 0 bases and J 9 bases; bases outside gene matches: 4.

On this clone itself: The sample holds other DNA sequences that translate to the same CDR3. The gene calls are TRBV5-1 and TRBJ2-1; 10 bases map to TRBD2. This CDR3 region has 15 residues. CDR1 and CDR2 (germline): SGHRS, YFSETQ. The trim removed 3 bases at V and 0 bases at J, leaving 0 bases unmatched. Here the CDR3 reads CASSSSGSSYNEQFF. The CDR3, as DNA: TGCGCCAGCAGCTCTAGCGGGAGCTCCTACAATGAGCAGTTCTTC.

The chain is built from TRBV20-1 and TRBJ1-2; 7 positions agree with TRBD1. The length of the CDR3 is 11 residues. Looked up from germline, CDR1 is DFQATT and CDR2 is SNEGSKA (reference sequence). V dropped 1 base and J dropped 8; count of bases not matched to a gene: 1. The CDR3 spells CSARAGGGYTF. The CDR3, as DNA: TGCAGTGCTAGAGCAGGGGGGGGCTACACCTTC.

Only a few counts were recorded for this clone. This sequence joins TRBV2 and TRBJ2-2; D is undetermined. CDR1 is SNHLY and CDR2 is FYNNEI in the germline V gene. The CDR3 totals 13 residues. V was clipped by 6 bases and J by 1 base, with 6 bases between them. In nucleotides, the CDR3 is TGTGCCAGCAGCCACAGGAACACCGGGGAGCTGTTTTTT. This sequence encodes CASSHRNTGELFF.

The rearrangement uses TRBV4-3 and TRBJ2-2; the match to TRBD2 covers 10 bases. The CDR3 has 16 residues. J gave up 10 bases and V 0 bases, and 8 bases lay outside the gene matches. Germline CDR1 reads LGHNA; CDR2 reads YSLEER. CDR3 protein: CASSQDPAGGAAELFF. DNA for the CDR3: TGCGCCAGCAGCCAAGATCCAGCGGGAGGGGCCGCGGAGCTGTTTTTT.